This entry features one T cell receptor beta chain sequence. This record belongs to a study of OX40 agonist ivuxolimab in advanced cancers. Study-wide background: Every 2 weeks, patients got intravenous ivuxolimab at one of six dose levels (0.01-10 mg/kg). Aged roughly 23 to 79 with a mean of roughly 63 years, they were under 85% male.

Germline assignment: CDR1 SGHDT and CDR2 YYEEEE. V lost 0 bases and J lost 2, with 11 bases in between. The CDR3 length is 15 residues. Using immunoSEQ multiplex PCR, the repertoire was profiled, and TCRdb retains in-frame clones only, with some absent. The sample yields 50,000 to 65,000 clones, around 82% seen once. The chain uses TRBV5-6 and TRBJ1-1; D unresolved. This sequence was found in an adult with an advanced solid tumor such as melanoma, head and neck, liver or kidney cancer. The sample in question was CD4+ or CD8+ T cells sorted from blood, obtained in a trial of the OX40 agonist ivuxolimab. CDR3 nucleotides: TGTGCCAGCAGCTTGGCCGTGAGGCTTAACACTGAAGCTTTCTTT. The encoded protein is CASSLAVRLNTEAFF. The full variable domain, with the rest looked up from reference TRBV5-6 and TRBJ1-1, is DAGVTQSPTHLIKTRGQQVTLRCSPKSGHDTVSWYQQALGQGPQFIFQYYEEEERQRGNFPDRFSGHQFPNYSSELNVNALLLGDSALYLCASSLAVRLNTEAFFGQGTRLTVV.